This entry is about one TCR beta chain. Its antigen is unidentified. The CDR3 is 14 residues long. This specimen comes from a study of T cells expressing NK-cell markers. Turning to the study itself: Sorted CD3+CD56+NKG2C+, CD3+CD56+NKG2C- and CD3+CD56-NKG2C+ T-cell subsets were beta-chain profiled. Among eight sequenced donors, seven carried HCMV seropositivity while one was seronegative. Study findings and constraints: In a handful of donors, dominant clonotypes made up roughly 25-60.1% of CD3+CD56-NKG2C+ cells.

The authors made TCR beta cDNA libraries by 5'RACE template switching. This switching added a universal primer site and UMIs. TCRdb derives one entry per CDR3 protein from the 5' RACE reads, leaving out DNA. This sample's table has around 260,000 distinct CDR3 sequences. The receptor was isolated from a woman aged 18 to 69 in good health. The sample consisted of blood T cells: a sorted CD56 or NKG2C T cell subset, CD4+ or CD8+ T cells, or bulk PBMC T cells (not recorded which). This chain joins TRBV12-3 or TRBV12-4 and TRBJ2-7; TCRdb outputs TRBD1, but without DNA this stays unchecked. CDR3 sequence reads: CASSLSGPTYEQYF.